One sample yielded the 28 T cell receptor beta chains listed below, sequenced in a study of T cell repertoires in cytomegalovirus infection. One entry per CDR3 protein, called by TCRdb with MiXCR from the reads. The sample holds 200,000 to 250,000 distinct CDR3 sequences, 35% to 40% seen once. Their recognized antigens are unknown. Sequenced here: CD8+ T cells from cultured PBMCs, sampled from culture after CMV antigen stimulation. The source is a human donor in good health (CMV status not recorded). Some clones in this sample may be carry-over from other donors' samples.

The chain employs TRBV28 and TRBJ2-7; 7 bases agree with TRBD1. Germline CDR1 and CDR2: MDHEN and SYDVKM. The trim removed 3 bases at V and 3 bases at J, leaving 5 bases unmatched. The CDR3 spans 14 residues. CDR3 sequence: CASSFKTGIYEQYF. The CDR3 coding sequence is TGTGCCAGCAGTTTCAAGACAGGGATCTACGAGCAGTACTTC.

This chain connects TRBV4-1 to TRBJ2-5; a weak D match, TRBD2 (5 bases). Between the trimmed V and J ends, which lost 1 base and 5 bases, there was a span of 8 bases. This CDR3 spans 13 amino acids. Germline lookup yields CDR1 MGHRA and CDR2 YSYEKL. The CDR3 protein is CASSQVRGETQYF. In DNA, the CDR3 is TGCGCCAGCAGCCAAGTCCGCGGGGAGACCCAGTACTTC.

This clonotype was counted between two and nine times. The V gene is TRBV15, the J gene TRBJ2-3; D possibly corresponds to TRBD1 (6 bases). CDR1 is LNHNV, CDR2 YYDKDF, per germline (reference sequence). The CDR3 length is 16 residues. Between the trimmed V and J ends, which lost 1 base and 4 bases, there was a span of 15 bases. The CDR3 protein is CATSRVGLGGADTQYF. The CDR3 coding sequence is TGTGCCACCAGCAGAGTGGGGCTAGGGGGAGCAGATACGCAGTATTTT.

The gene calls are TRBV27 and TRBJ2-3; the D gene could be TRBD1 or TRBD2 (6 bases each). CDR3 length equals 15 residues. V gave up 4 bases and J gave up 2 bases, with 13 bases separating them. Looked up from germline, CDR1 is MNHEY and CDR2 is SMNVEV (reference sequence). The CDR3 loop reads CASSWGAGITDTQYF. The CDR3 DNA reads as TGTGCCAGCAGTTGGGGGGCGGGGATCACAGATACGCAGTATTTT.

The chain uses TRBV6-5 and TRBJ2-2; 10 nucleotides match TRBD2. The germline CDR1 and CDR2 sequences are MNHEY and SVGAGI. Trimming removed 0 bases from V and 4 bases from J; junction bases left unmatched: 11. This CDR3 has 19 amino acids. CDR3 region: CASSYSPASGSSTTGELFF. The CDR3 nucleotides read TGTGCCAGCAGTTACTCACCCGCTAGCGGGAGTTCCACCACCGGGGAGCTGTTTTTT.

This clonotype came up a few times. The gene calls are TRBV12-3 or TRBV12-4 and TRBJ2-7; a weak D match, TRBD1 (6 bases). The CDR3 is 14 residues long. Trimming left V 5 bases short and J 5 bases short, with 16 bases between. This CDR3 is CASSNTGIVNEQYF. The CDR3 DNA sequence: TGTGCCAGCAGTAATACAGGGATCGTCAACGAGCAGTACTTC.

In its sample, this clonotype was seen many times. The V gene is TRBV7-6, the J gene TRBJ2-7; D uncertain. The CDR3 spans 12 residues. Germline CDR1 SGHVS, CDR2 FNYEAQ. V was clipped by 4 bases and J by 4 bases, with 8 bases between them. Here the CDR3 DNA reads TGTGCCAGCAGCTGGGGAAATTACGAGCAGTACTTC. Amino acid sequence: CASSWGNYEQYF. Full variable domain (outside the CDR3, taken from reference TRBV7-6 and TRBJ2-7): GAGVSQSPRYKVTKRGQDVALRCDPISGHVSLYWYRQALGQGPEFLTYFNYEAQQDKSGLPNDRFSAERPEGSISTLTIQRTEQRDSAMYRCASSWGNYEQYFGPGTRLTVT.

The chain carries TRBV27 and TRBJ2-1; 8 bases are a match to TRBD2. With 8 bases clipped from V and 4 bases from J, the junction kept 7 bases outside the gene matches. The CDR3 spans 14 residues. Germline assignment: CDR1 MNHEY and CDR2 SMNVEV (reference sequence). This CDR3 is CASAPSGGYNEQFF. As DNA, the CDR3 is TGTGCCAGCGCACCCTCGGGGGGGTACAATGAGCAGTTCTTC.

This clonotype came up a few times. The CDR3 coding sequence is TGTGCCAGCAGTCATTCGTCCAGAGCGGGCAGAGGCGATGAGCAGTTCTTC. Its protein product is CASSHSSRAGRGDEQFF. This chain joins TRBV12-3 or TRBV12-4 and TRBJ2-1; a possible D gene is TRBD2 (6 bases). The CDR3 is 17 amino acids. V lost 5 bases to trimming and J lost 8 bases, with 25 bases between them.

The chain joins TRBV7-6 to TRBJ1-1; D gene ambiguous. Germline assignment: CDR1 SGHVS and CDR2 FNYEAQ. CDR3 size: 13 residues. V was cut by 6 bases and J by 0 bases, with 8 bases left in between. Here the CDR3 reads CASSRGMNTEAFF. CDR3 in DNA: TGTGCCAGCAGTCGCGGGATGAACACTGAAGCTTTCTTT.

The sample holds a few counts of this clonotype. The genes are TRBV27 and TRBJ1-5; 9 bases fit TRBD1. Trimming took 5 bases from V and 7 from J; bases not matched to a gene: 6. The CDR3 totals 14 residues. Looked up from germline, CDR1 is MNHEY and CDR2 is SMNVEV (reference sequence). The CDR3 region is CASSLQGAGQPQHF. The CDR3 DNA follows: TGTGCCAGCAGTCTACAGGGGGCCGGGCAGCCCCAGCATTTT.

J is TRBJ2-1 and V is TRBV12-3 or TRBV12-4; D perhaps matches TRBD2 (6 bases). The CDR3 has 15 amino acids. The V end lost 6 bases, the J end lost 4 bases, and 16 bases lay between the germline ends. The CDR3 loop is CASRKEGWAYNEQFF. CDR3 bases: TGTGCCAGCAGGAAGGAGGGGTGGGCTTACAATGAGCAGTTCTTC.

This clonotype was seen many times. The V call is TRBV7-2, the J call TRBJ2-2; possible D gene TRBD2, 5 bases. This CDR3 has 17 residues. V lost 5 bases to trimming and J lost 3 bases, with 19 bases between them. Germline CDR1 and CDR2: SGHTA and FQGNSA. The CDR3 bases are TGTGCCAGCAGCCCGTACGGACTTTCCATCCACACCGGGGAGCTGTTTTTT. This gives the protein CASSPYGLSIHTGELFF.

A few counts support this clonotype. V and J are TRBV14 and TRBJ2-3, with a possible D match to TRBD1 (6 bases). Per the germline V gene, CDR1 is SGHDN and CDR2 is FVKESK. CDR3 length equals 16 residues. Trimming cost V 3 bases and J 9 bases, with 22 bases left between them. The CDR3 DNA follows: TGTGCCAGCAGCCAGGCCAGGAGAAGGGGGATTTGGACGCAGTATTTT. Amino acids: CASSQARRRGIWTQYF.

This chain links TRBV12-3 or TRBV12-4 with TRBJ2-7, with D unresolved. Trimming removed 1 base at V and 4 bases at J, with 8 bases between. The CDR3 totals 13 residues. CDR3 nucleotides: TGTGCCAGCAGTTTAGGGAAAGCTTACGAGCAGTACTTC. Translated: CASSLGKAYEQYF.

The chain carries TRBV28 and TRBJ1-4; 9 bases are a match to TRBD1. The V segment lost 4 bases and the J segment 6 bases; nucleotides outside the gene matches: 6. The CDR3 spans 15 residues. The germline CDR1 and CDR2 sequences are MDHEN and SYDVKM. This CDR3 is CASSSDGTGYEKLFF. DNA of the CDR3: TGTGCCAGCAGTTCGGACGGGACAGGGTATGAAAAACTGTTTTTT. The variable domain in full, with the rest retrieved from reference TRBV28 and TRBJ1-4, is DVKVTQSSRYLVKRTGEKVFLECVQDMDHENMFWYRQDPGLGLRLIYFSYDVKMKEKGDIPEGYSVSREKKERFSLILESASTNQTSMYLCASSSDGTGYEKLFFGSGTQLSVL.

The chain employs TRBV28 and TRBJ1-1; D is unresolved. V was clipped by 5 bases and J by 2 bases, with 18 bases between them. Germline values: CDR1 MDHEN, CDR2 SYDVKM. This CDR3 is built from 16 residues. The CDR3: CASSVQLQWLNTEAFF. As DNA, the CDR3 is TGTGCCAGCAGTGTTCAGCTACAGTGGTTAAACACTGAAGCTTTCTTT.

This clonotype was counted between two and nine times. The rearrangement links TRBV7-6 to TRBJ2-3, with 9 bases aligning to TRBD2. CDR3 length: 18 residues. The trim removed 2 bases at V and 7 bases at J, leaving 16 bases unmatched. Germline loops: CDR1 SGHVS, CDR2 FNYEAQ. CDR3 sequence reads: CASSLSGREGRRSNTQYF. The CDR3 nucleotides are TGTGCCAGCAGCTTATCCGGGCGGGAGGGCCGACGGTCGAATACGCAGTATTTT. Drawing the rest from reference TRBV7-6 and TRBJ2-3, the complete variable domain is GAGVSQSPRYKVTKRGQDVALRCDPISGHVSLYWYRQALGQGPEFLTYFNYEAQQDKSGLPNDRFSAERPEGSISTLTIQRTEQRDSAMYRCASSLSGREGRRSNTQYFGPGTRLTVL.

This clonotype was recorded many times. The genes are TRBV6-1 and TRBJ2-1; D gene uncertain. The CDR3 sequence is 15 residues long. Trimming removed 8 bases at V and 0 bases at J, with 14 bases between. Germline CDR1 and CDR2: MNHNS and SASEGT. CDR3 amino acids: CASRSTRRSYNEQFF. The CDR3, as DNA: TGTGCCAGCCGTTCGACACGCCGCTCCTACAATGAGCAGTTCTTC.

V usage is TRBV13 and J usage is TRBJ2-7, with TRBD2 matching 8 bases. The J segment lost 7 bases and the V segment lost 4 bases, leaving 9 bases of the junction unmatched. CDR1 and CDR2 from the germline V gene are PRHDT and FYEKMQ (reference sequence). This CDR3 is 14 amino acids long. The CDR3 DNA sequence: TGTGCCAGCAGCTGGGGACTAGAGGTTAAGGAGCAGTACTTC. It codes for CASSWGLEVKEQYF.

This clonotype was recorded a few times. V and J are TRBV7-9 and TRBJ1-1, with D tentatively TRBD1 (5 bases). The CDR3 runs 13 residues. Looked up from germline, CDR1 is SEHNR and CDR2 is FQNEAQ (reference sequence). Trimming removed 3 bases from V and 10 bases from J, with 15 bases in between. The DNA for the CDR3 is TGTGCCAGCAGCTTGGACCTGGGGGTGGGAGCTTTCTTT. Translation: CASSLDLGVGAFF.

The chain uses TRBV15 and TRBJ2-7; the match to TRBD1 covers 9 bases. Trimming removed 5 bases from V and 6 bases from J; junction bases left unmatched: 11. The germline V gene encodes CDR1 LNHNV and CDR2 YYDKDF (reference sequence). The CDR3 contains 15 residues. CDR3 in amino acids: CATSSLPGTGTEQYF. CDR3 nucleotide sequence: TGTGCCACCAGCTCCTTACCCGGGACAGGGACCGAGCAGTACTTC. The full variable domain, with the rest looked up from reference TRBV15 and TRBJ2-7, is DAMVIQNPRYQVTQFGKPVTLSCSQTLNHNVMYWYQQKSSQAPKLLFHYYDKDFNNEADTPDNFQSRRPNTSFCFLDIRSPGLGDTAMYLCATSSLPGTGTEQYFGPGTRLTVT.

With regard to this clonotype: No conserved phenylalanine or tryptophan ends this CDR3, so it is likely a read error. The chain joins TRBV11-2 to TRBJ2-7, with D possibly being TRBD2 (7 bases). The length of the CDR3 is 16 residues. Per the germline V gene, CDR1 is SGHAT and CDR2 is FQNNGV. Trimming pared 5 bases from V and 3 bases from J, leaving 20 bases between. The CDR3 DNA sequence: TGTGCCAGCAGCCCACATCGGGGCGGGGGCTTCTACGAGCAGTACTTA. It codes for CASSPHRGGGFYEQYL.

The J gene is TRBJ1-6, the V gene TRBV5-1; D possibly corresponds to TRBD1 (6 bases). Looked up from germline, CDR1 is SGHRS and CDR2 is YFSETQ. The CDR3 is 15 residues long. V shed 7 bases and J shed 5 bases, with 16 bases lying between them. The CDR3 DNA reads as TGCGCCAGCCGAAAGGGACAACGAAATAATTCACCCCTCCACTTT. Translating gives CASRKGQRNNSPLHF.

J is TRBJ2-1 and V is TRBV4-1, with 9 bases matching TRBD2. The CDR3 has 16 amino acids. V gave up 0 bases and J gave up 5 bases; unmatched junction bases: 5. Germline CDR1 and CDR2: MGHRA and YSYEKL. The CDR3 reads CASSQEALAGNNEQFF. CDR3 DNA sequence: TGCGCCAGCAGCCAAGAAGCCCTAGCGGGGAACAATGAGCAGTTCTTC.

The sample holds a few counts of this clonotype. CDR3 protein: CASSPSGGVGANVLTF. CDR3 DNA sequence: TGTGCCAGCAGCCCGTCCGGGGGCGTTGGGGCCAACGTCCTGACTTTC. V gene TRBV7-3 combines with J gene TRBJ2-6; D may match TRBD1 or TRBD2 (6 bases each). Germline lookup yields CDR1 SGHTA and CDR2 FQGTGA. This CDR3 contains 16 residues. The ends were cut back, 5 bases at V and 3 bases at J, with 14 bases in the middle. Combining the CDR3 with reference TRBV7-3 and TRBJ2-6 gives the whole variable domain GAGVSQTPSNKVTEKGKYVELRCDPISGHTALYWYRQSLGQGPEFLIYFQGTGAADDSGLPNDRFFAVRPEGSVSTLKIQRTERGDSAVYLCASSPSGGVGANVLTFGAGSRLTVL.

The V and J genes are TRBV2 and TRBJ2-3, with 7 bases matching TRBD2. The ends lost 10 bases at V and 1 base at J; junction bases unmatched: 14. The CDR3 extends over 16 amino acids. The germline gives CDR1 SNHLY, CDR2 FYNNEI. CDR3 residues: CATRDYREVGTDTQYF. The DNA for the CDR3 is TGTGCCACCCGGGACTACCGGGAGGTGGGCACAGATACGCAGTATTTT. Drawing the rest from reference TRBV2 and TRBJ2-3, the complete variable domain is EPEVTQTPSHQVTQMGQEVILRCVPISNHLYFYWYRQILGQKVEFLVSFYNNEISEKSEIFDDQFSVERPDGSNFTLKIRSTKLEDSAMYFCATRDYREVGTDTQYFGPGTRLTVL.

The gene calls are TRBV19 and TRBJ2-3, with D perhaps TRBD1 (6 bases). The germline V gene has CDR1 LNHDA and CDR2 SQIVND (reference sequence). The CDR3 totals 17 residues. V lost 5 bases to trimming and J lost 4 bases, with 22 bases between them. This chain's CDR3 is CASSAADLQGSADTQYF. The CDR3 nucleotides read TGTGCCAGTAGTGCAGCGGACCTACAGGGAAGCGCAGATACGCAGTATTTT.